The 31 T cell receptor beta chains in this list originate from one sample, sequenced in a study of CD8+ T cells in alopecia areata. RNA was extracted and reverse transcribed into cDNA as the sequencing template. TCRdb's table, derived via immunoSEQ multiplex PCR, lists solely in-frame clones and lacks some. Of about 170,000 clones listed, about 70% are singletons. Sequencing used CD8+ T cells sorted from blood, obtained at week 0. All receptors come from a human donor with alopecia areata.

The chain combines TRBV11-2 with TRBJ2-3; 11 positions agree with TRBD2. Germline V gene sequence: CDR1 SGHAT, CDR2 FQNNGV. The CDR3 is made up of 15 amino acids. The V gene end was trimmed by 5 bases and the J gene end by 6 bases; junction bases not matched to a gene: 7. The CDR3 DNA reads as TGTGCCAGCAGCCCCACTAGCGGGGGCGGGGATACGCAGTATTTT. Translating gives CASSPTSGGGDTQYF.

This rearrangement joins TRBV7-9 to TRBJ2-5, with D hard to call. The V end lost 3 bases, the J end lost 2 bases, and 7 bases lay between the germline ends. This CDR3 contains 13 residues. Per the germline V gene, CDR1 is SEHNR and CDR2 is FQNEAQ (reference sequence). CDR3 protein: CASSLARQETQYF. The CDR3 DNA reads as TGTGCCAGCAGCTTGGCCAGGCAAGAGACCCAGTACTTC. The full variable domain, in which reference TRBV7-9 and TRBJ2-5 provide the parts outside the CDR3, is DTGVSQNPRHKITKRGQNVTFRCDPISEHNRLYWYRQTLGQGPEFLTYFQNEAQLEKSRLLSDRFSAERPKGSFSTLEIQRTEQGDSAMYLCASSLARQETQYFGPGTRLLVL.

The genes are TRBV4-2 and TRBJ2-7, with unresolved D. This CDR3 spans 14 amino acids. V was shortened by 4 bases and J by 1 base, with 11 bases between the two germline ends. Germline CDR1 reads LGHNA; CDR2 reads YNFKEQ. Here the CDR3 reads CASSPQTGSYEQYF. The CDR3 DNA is TGTGCCAGCAGCCCTCAGACGGGTTCCTACGAGCAGTACTTC.

This clone occurred a few times. The rearrangement uses TRBV6-1 and TRBJ1-1; maybe TRBD1 (5 bases). Trimming removed 8 bases from V and 0 bases from J, with 10 bases in between. The CDR3 is made up of 13 amino acids. Germline loops: CDR1 MNHNS, CDR2 SASEGT. The CDR3 spells CASGGRLNTEAFF. CDR3 DNA sequence: TGTGCCAGCGGGGGACGGTTGAACACTGAAGCTTTCTTT.

The chain uses TRBV30 and TRBJ1-1; D unclear. Germline CDR1 and CDR2: GTSNPN and SVGIG (reference sequence). This CDR3 spans 11 amino acids. V dropped 4 bases and J dropped 10 bases, with 13 bases sitting between them. The CDR3 nucleotides are TGTGCCTGGATTTTCGGCGTAGGAGCTTTCTTT. As protein: CAWIFGVGAFF.

This clone was counted only a few times. The chain uses TRBV5-1 and TRBJ2-5; D is undetermined. The germline CDR1 and CDR2 sequences are SGHRS and YFSETQ. The CDR3 covers 13 residues. The V end was cut by 1 base, the J end by 0 bases, with 4 bases between. CDR3 sequence: CASSLLYQETQYF. DNA for the CDR3: TGCGCCAGCAGCTTGCTGTACCAAGAGACCCAGTACTTC.

This chain uses TRBV2 with TRBJ2-3; D unclear. This CDR3 comprises 12 residues. The V and J ends lost 6 bases and 6 bases respectively, with 10 bases between them. Germline-derived CDR1 and CDR2 are SNHLY and FYNNEI. CDR3 loop: CASSGPRDTQYF. Written as DNA, the CDR3 is TGTGCCAGCAGCGGCCCCAGGGATACGCAGTATTTT.

Only a few counts were recorded for this clone. This chain links TRBV13 with TRBJ1-1, with 12 bases identical to TRBD1. The germline V gene has CDR1 PRHDT and CDR2 FYEKMQ (reference sequence). This CDR3 contains 17 residues. J gave up 4 bases and V 5 bases, and 11 bases lay outside the gene matches. The CDR3 DNA reads as TGTGCCAGCAGCCCGATGACGGGACAGGGGGCGACCACTGAAGCTTTCTTT. This sequence encodes CASSPMTGQGATTEAFF.

The chain links TRBV7-6 to TRBJ2-7, with D possibly being TRBD1 (6 bases). Deletions cut 5 bases from V and 5 bases from J, with 16 bases between. Germline V gene lookup returns CDR1 SGHVS and CDR2 FNYEAQ. This CDR3 has 14 residues. CDR3 bases: TGTGCCAGCAGCCCGAGGGGGATCGGCGACGAGCAGTACTTC. Its translation: CASSPRGIGDEQYF.

The rearrangement links TRBV2 to TRBJ2-3; TRBD1 agrees at 9 bases. The V segment lost 7 bases and the J segment 3 bases; nucleotides outside the gene matches: 8. Germline-derived CDR1 and CDR2 are SNHLY and FYNNEI. The CDR3 covers 15 residues. The CDR3 is CASTGTGIWTDTQYF. Written as DNA, the CDR3 is TGTGCCAGCACGGGGACAGGGATATGGACAGATACGCAGTATTTT.

This clone was detected only once. V gene TRBV2 combines with J gene TRBJ2-5; 7 bases line up with TRBD1. The germline V gene encodes CDR1 SNHLY and CDR2 FYNNEI. Germline trimming cut 6 bases from V and 5 bases from J; bases unmatched to any gene: 3. The CDR3 contains 12 residues. The CDR3: CASRTGLETQYF. The CDR3 DNA sequence: TGTGCCAGCAGGACAGGGTTGGAGACCCAGTACTTC.

The chain is built from TRBV4-1 and TRBJ1-1, with TRBD1 identical over 10 bases. Germline assignment: CDR1 MGHRA and CDR2 YSYEKL. Losses at the gene ends were 2 bases for V and 0 bases for J; bases not matched to a gene: 6. The CDR3 totals 17 residues. CDR3 sequence (DNA): TGCGCCAGCAGCCAAAAGGGACAGGGGTTAGTGAACACTGAAGCTTTCTTT. Amino acids: CASSQKGQGLVNTEAFF.

This CDR3 is CASSGGIQETQYF. CDR3 sequence (DNA): TGCGCCAGCAGCGGGGGTATCCAAGAGACCCAGTACTTC. The chain has TRBV5-1 and TRBJ2-5; D assignment may be TRBD1 or TRBD2 (5 bases each). The CDR3 totals 13 residues. CDR1 SGHRS and CDR2 YFSETQ come from the germline V gene. Trimming cost V 4 bases and J 1 base, with 8 bases left between them.

This clone has a single count. The rearrangement uses TRBV29-1 and TRBJ2-2; 9 nucleotides line up with TRBD2. The CDR3 contains 15 residues. After removal of 5 bases from V and 5 bases from J, the junction contained 9 bases not matched to a gene. Germline CDR1 SQVTM, CDR2 ANQGSEA. The CDR3 here is CSVSRGGADTGELFF. The DNA of the CDR3 is TGCAGCGTTTCACGCGGGGGGGCCGATACCGGGGAGCTGTTTTTT.

The CDR3 DNA reads as TGTGCCAGCAGCTCGCCGGAGGCTGTCTACGAGCAGTACTTC. It encodes CASSSPEAVYEQYF. The rearrangement uses TRBV7-9 and TRBJ2-7; possibly TRBD2 for D (5 bases). The CDR3 consists of 14 residues. The V and J ends lost 4 bases and 3 bases respectively, with 13 bases between them. Germline CDR1 and CDR2: SEHNR and FQNEAQ (reference sequence).

The V and J genes are TRBV29-1 and TRBJ2-3; no reliable D call. The CDR3 consists of 13 residues. Trimming removed 1 base from V and 0 bases from J, with 5 bases in between. Germline-derived CDR1 and CDR2 are SQVTM and ANQGSEA. CDR3 loop: CSVEGDSTDTQYF. CDR3 nucleotides: TGCAGCGTTGAAGGGGATAGCACAGATACGCAGTATTTT.

This clone was seen more than once but under ten times. The chain couples TRBV7-2 to TRBJ2-5; TRBD2 matches 14 bases. The germline gives CDR1 SGHTA, CDR2 FQGNSA. With 4 bases clipped from V and 1 base from J, the junction kept 8 bases outside the gene matches. There are 18 residues in the CDR3. The CDR3 loop is CASSSGTSGGPFQETQYF. The CDR3 DNA reads as TGTGCCAGCAGCTCCGGGACTAGCGGGGGACCATTCCAAGAGACCCAGTACTTC.

The chain links TRBV6-5 to TRBJ2-2; D is undetermined. The CDR3 loop spans 11 amino acids. The germline CDR1 and CDR2 sequences are MNHEY and SVGAGI. V was trimmed by 8 bases and J by 5 bases, leaving 6 bases between them. CDR3 in amino acids: CASGWTGELFF. The DNA for the CDR3 is TGTGCCAGCGGGTGGACCGGGGAGCTGTTTTTT.

The sample holds a few counts of this clone. The chain carries TRBV6-6 and TRBJ2-3; D unresolved. Trimming took 5 bases from V and 5 from J, leaving 11 bases between them. CDR1 MNHNY and CDR2 SVGAGI come from the germline V gene (reference sequence). The CDR3 length is 13 residues. In DNA form, the CDR3 reads TGTGCCAGCAGTCCCCTAAACGAAGATACGCAGTATTTT. Amino acid sequence: CASSPLNEDTQYF.

The V and J genes are TRBV5-1 and TRBJ2-7; D not certain. Germline V gives CDR1 SGHRS, CDR2 YFSETQ. The CDR3 runs to 13 residues. Between the trimmed V and J ends, which lost 4 bases and 0 bases, there was a span of 8 bases. CDR3 sequence reads: CASSLNLSYEQYF. The CDR3 DNA follows: TGCGCCAGCAGCCTAAACCTCTCCTACGAGCAGTACTTC.

The V gene is TRBV6-1, the J gene TRBJ1-5, with 9 bases identical to TRBD1. Germline trimming cut 3 bases from V and 8 bases from J; bases unmatched to any gene: 5. Germline V CDR1 and CDR2: MNHNS, SASEGT. This CDR3 is 14 amino acids long. The CDR3 DNA follows: TGTGCCAGCAGTGAGGGACAGGGCAGGGAGCCCCAGCATTTT. Residues: CASSEGQGREPQHF.

The chain has TRBV21-1 and TRBJ2-7. TRBV21-1 is marked as a pseudogene. The CDR3 totals 17 residues. The CDR3 DNA follows: TGTGCCAGCAGCCTTGGGGTGGTCAGAGGTCCCTCCTACGAGCAGTACTTC. Translating it yields CASSLGVVRGPSYEQYF.

The V and J genes are TRBV5-6 and TRBJ2-7; perhaps TRBD1 as D (5 bases). This CDR3 has 12 residues. The V gene's germline CDR1 is SGHDT and CDR2 YYEEEE. Trimming left V 0 bases short and J 6 bases short, with 7 bases between. This chain's CDR3 is CASSLGQTEQYF. DNA for the CDR3: TGTGCCAGCAGCTTGGGACAGACCGAGCAGTACTTC.

With respect to this clone: The junction departs from germline at one end; a sequencing error may be responsible. The chain links TRBV4-1 to TRBJ2-7, with D maybe TRBD1 (6 bases). From germline, CDR1 is MGHRA and CDR2 YSYEKL. This CDR3 comprises 14 residues. The CDR3 protein is CASSQGGQGPPDVF. CDR3 DNA sequence: TGCGCCAGCAGCCAAGGGGGGCAGGGCCCGCCGGACGTTTTC.

This clone was seen once. The rearrangement uses TRBV29-1 and TRBJ2-2; D possibly corresponds to TRBD1 (5 bases). This CDR3 has 14 amino acids. Germline V gene data show CDR1 as SQVTM and CDR2 as ANQGSEA. Trimming pared 3 bases from V and 6 bases from J, leaving 14 bases between. CDR3 region: CSVDVRDTPGELFF. The CDR3 nucleotides read TGCAGCGTTGATGTCAGGGATACCCCCGGGGAGCTGTTTTTT.

This clone occurred once. The genes are TRBV5-6 and TRBJ1-2, with 8 bases aligning to TRBD1. Unmatched junction bases numbered 3, after V lost 3 bases and J lost 8 bases. CDR3 size: 12 residues. Germline CDR1 is SGHDT and CDR2 is YYEEEE. CDR3 DNA sequence: TGTGCCAGCAGCTCAGGGGGCTGGGGCTACACCTTC. It yields the protein CASSSGGWGYTF.

This clone occurred a few times. The rearrangement uses TRBV4-1 and TRBJ1-2; D is ambiguous. Germline V lookup: CDR1 MGHRA, CDR2 YSYEKL. This CDR3 comprises 15 residues. V was clipped by 4 bases and J by 5 bases, with 17 bases between them. CDR3 coding DNA: TGCGCCAGCAGCCCACGCTGGGCAGACGATTATGGCTACACCTTC. It codes for CASSPRWADDYGYTF.

A single count supports this clone. Sequence at one end of the junction differs from germline and may be a read error. The chain combines TRBV7-7 with TRBJ2-1; D not certain. The CDR3 contains 15 residues. Germline CDR1 is SSHAT and CDR2 is FNYEAQ (reference sequence). CDR3 protein: CASSLGISSYNEQFF. The CDR3 bases are TGTGCTAGCAGCTTAGGGATTAGCTCCTACAATGAGCAGTTCTTC.

V gene TRBV5-1 combines with J gene TRBJ2-3; D not resolved. The CDR3 spans 13 residues. CDR1 is SGHRS and CDR2 is YFSETQ in the germline V gene. V gave up 6 bases and J gave up 2 bases, with 10 bases separating them. CDR3 DNA: TGCGCCAGCACCAACTATTACACAGATACGCAGTATTTT. Translating it yields CASTNYYTDTQYF.

The genes are TRBV29-1 and TRBJ2-5; D perhaps matches TRBD1 (6 bases). Trimming left V 2 bases short and J 8 bases short, with 15 bases between. Per germline, CDR1 SQVTM and CDR2 ANQGSEA. The CDR3 runs to 13 residues. The CDR3 region is CSVEFRTDITQYF. Written as DNA, the CDR3 is TGCAGCGTTGAATTTAGGACAGACATTACCCAGTACTTC.

The J gene is TRBJ2-1, the V gene TRBV7-2; perhaps TRBD2 as D (6 bases). V was shortened by 5 bases and J by 3 bases, with 17 bases between the two germline ends. Germline CDR1 and CDR2: SGHTA and FQGNSA. CDR3 length: 16 amino acids. The CDR3 region has the DNA TGTGCCAGCAGCCTCCCGGCTAGCGTTCGCTACAATGAGCAGTTCTTC. Protein product: CASSLPASVRYNEQFF.